These 26 T cell receptor beta chains were sequenced from one sample in a study of blood T cell repertoires in COVID-19. This table comes from immunoSEQ multiplex PCR, and its TCRdb copy is limited to in-frame clones, with some not included. Of roughly 220,000 clones in the sample, roughly 84% were seen once. Specimen: PBMCs or T cells enriched from blood (not recorded which). These receptor sequences come from a woman aged 40-49 years who had recovered from COVID-19.

V gene TRBV12-1 combines with J gene TRBJ2-7; the table's TRBD1 call for D was not verified on the DNA. TRBV12-1 is tagged as a pseudogene. This CDR3 has 14 residues. CDR3 DNA sequence: TGTGCCAGCAGCCTCCTGTACAGGGAAGGCGAGCAGTACGTC. This sequence encodes CASSLLYREGEQYV.

V usage is TRBV5-1 and J usage is TRBJ1-2, with TRBD1 as a possible D gene (5 bases). V gave up 0 bases and J gave up 6 bases, with 12 bases separating them. The CDR3 has 14 amino acids. Germline V gene sequence: CDR1 SGHRS, CDR2 YFSETQ. The CDR3 is CASSLAAQANGYTF. CDR3 DNA sequence: TGCGCCAGCAGCTTGGCCGCACAGGCAAATGGCTACACCTTC.

V gene TRBV7-2 combines with J gene TRBJ2-1; TRBD2 aligns across 9 bases. CDR1 is SGHTA, CDR2 FQGNSA, per germline. This CDR3 comprises 15 residues. V trimming: 0 bases; J trimming: 5 bases; junction bases outside the gene matches: 2. The CDR3 region has the DNA TGTGCCAGCAGCTTAGCAGCTAGCGGGAACAATGAGCAGTTCTTC. Translated, it gives CASSLAASGNNEQFF.

The sample holds a few counts of this clone. The rearrangement joins TRBV6-2 or TRBV6-3 to TRBJ1-2; no clear D gene. The CDR3 is 13 residues long. Trimming removed 6 bases at V and 0 bases at J, with 8 bases between. The V gene's germline CDR1 is MNHEY and CDR2 SVGEGT. CDR3 region: CASSRESNYGYTF. The CDR3 DNA sequence: TGTGCCAGCAGCCGGGAGTCTAACTATGGCTACACCTTC.

The rearrangement joins TRBV5-1 to TRBJ1-2; TRBD1 agrees at 7 bases. CDR3 length: 15 residues. The J segment lost 1 base and the V segment lost 7 bases, leaving 10 bases of the junction unmatched. CDR1 SGHRS and CDR2 YFSETQ come from the germline V gene. CDR3 in DNA: TGCGCCAGCTCTCGAGGGGGCGCGGGTAACTATGGCTACACCTTC. This codes for CASSRGGAGNYGYTF.

The chain is built from TRBV28 and TRBJ1-3; TRBD1 aligns across 8 bases. Losses at the gene ends were 5 bases for V and 4 bases for J; bases not matched to a gene: 7. Germline V gene sequence: CDR1 MDHEN, CDR2 SYDVKM. The CDR3 length is 15 residues. CDR3 in DNA: TGTGCCAGCAGTCCCGACAGGGGCGGAGGAAACACCATATATTTT. It encodes CASSPDRGGGNTIYF.

The chain couples TRBV2 to TRBJ2-7; TRBD1 agrees at 7 bases. The germline V gene has CDR1 SNHLY and CDR2 FYNNEI. This CDR3 contains 14 residues. After removal of 4 bases from V and 2 bases from J, the junction contained 5 bases not matched to a gene. CDR3 DNA sequence: TGTGCCAGCAGTGGTCTTGACAGGGCCTACGAGCAGTACTTC. It encodes CASSGLDRAYEQYF.

The V and J genes are TRBV20-1 and TRBJ1-1; maybe TRBD1 (6 bases). The V end lost 3 bases, the J end lost 3 bases, and 17 bases lay between the germline ends. Per the germline V gene, CDR1 is DFQATT and CDR2 is SNEGSKA (reference sequence). This CDR3 is built from 15 residues. CDR3 DNA: TGCAGTGCTAGTTTTGCAGGGGCCGGGGACACTGAAGCTTTCTTT. As protein: CSASFAGAGDTEAFF.

The chain employs TRBV30 and TRBJ2-7; 7 positions agree with TRBD1. With V trimmed by 3 bases and J by 7 bases, 15 bases remained unmatched. Germline CDR1 and CDR2: GTSNPN and SVGIG (reference sequence). The length of the CDR3 is 15 residues. DNA of the CDR3: TGTGCCTGGAGCGCCCTCGGGACAGTCGGCCGGGAGCAGTACTTC. It specifies CAWSALGTVGREQYF.

This chain uses TRBV11-3 with TRBJ2-3; 8 nucleotides match TRBD2. Germline CDR1 is SGHNT and CDR2 is YENEEA. The CDR3 spans 15 residues. V lost 5 bases and J lost 4; bases outside the gene matches: 8. CDR3 sequence (DNA): TGTGCCAGCAGCCTAAGGACTAGCTTGGCAGATACGCAGTATTTT. Amino acid sequence: CASSLRTSLADTQYF. Supplemented by reference TRBV11-3 and TRBJ2-3, the full variable domain reads EAGVVQSPRYKIIEKKQPVAFWCNPISGHNTLYWYLQNLGQGPELLIRYENEEAVDDSQLPKDRFSAERLKGVDSTLKIQPAELGDSAVYLCASSLRTSLADTQYFGPGTRLTVL.

J is TRBJ2-2 and V is TRBV7-2; 8 bases line up with TRBD1. The trim removed 6 bases at V and 2 bases at J, leaving 8 bases unmatched. Germline V gene lookup returns CDR1 SGHTA and CDR2 FQGNSA. CDR3 length equals 16 residues. This CDR3 reads CASRDTTGVNTGELFF. The CDR3 DNA reads TGTGCCAGCAGGGATACGACAGGGGTTAACACCGGGGAGCTGTTTTTT.

J is TRBJ1-2 and V is TRBV18; TRBD1 matches 7 bases. Germline-derived CDR1 and CDR2 are KGHSH and LQKENI. J lost 8 bases, V lost 5 bases, and 8 bases had no gene match. This CDR3 comprises 13 residues. CDR3 in amino acids: CASSEQGREGYTF. CDR3 in DNA: TGTGCCAGCTCAGAACAGGGGCGTGAAGGCTACACCTTC.

CDR3 sequence: CAWRQGARDGYTF. CDR3 sequence (DNA): TGTGCCTGGAGGCAGGGGGCTCGGGATGGCTACACCTTC. The rearrangement uses TRBV30 and TRBJ1-2, with TRBD1 identical over 8 bases. V lost 3 bases and J lost 6; bases outside the gene matches: 6. The germline gives CDR1 GTSNPN, CDR2 SVGIG (reference sequence). This CDR3 spans 13 amino acids.

This chain links TRBV2 with TRBJ1-2, with D maybe TRBD1 (6 bases). This CDR3 comprises 13 residues. In germline, CDR1 is SNHLY, CDR2 FYNNEI. The V end was cut by 7 bases, the J end by 1 base, with 10 bases between. The chain's CDR3 is CASNQQGNYGYTF. In nucleotides, the CDR3 is TGTGCCAGCAACCAACAGGGTAACTATGGCTACACCTTC.

This clone has a handful of counts. This chain joins TRBV7-9 and TRBJ2-1, with D hard to call. From germline, CDR1 is SEHNR and CDR2 FQNEAQ (reference sequence). The V end was cut by 2 bases, the J end by 4 bases, with 6 bases between. This CDR3 is built from 13 residues. The CDR3 sequence: CASSLLRYNEQFF. Here the CDR3 DNA reads TGTGCCAGCAGCTTACTCAGGTACAATGAGCAGTTCTTC.

The chain carries TRBV3-1 (or the pseudogene TRBV3-2) and TRBJ2-6, with TRBD1 as a possible D gene (6 bases). The CDR3 length is 19 residues. The germline V and J ends were trimmed by 0 bases and 0 bases, with 15 bases remaining between them. CDR1 is LGHDT, CDR2 YNNKEL, per germline (reference sequence). CDR3 sequence (DNA): TGTGCCAGCAGCCAAGAGAGGGGGTGGAAACTCTCTGGGGCCAACGTCCTGACTTTC. Protein product: CASSQERGWKLSGANVLTF.

The genes are TRBV5-1 and TRBJ1-1; D uncertain. The CDR3 consists of 15 residues. Germline V gives CDR1 SGHRS, CDR2 YFSETQ. V lost 0 bases and J lost 2, with 11 bases in between. The CDR3 spells CASSLGHTSNTEAFF. As DNA, the CDR3 is TGCGCCAGCAGCTTGGGACATACTTCTAACACTGAAGCTTTCTTT.

This chain joins TRBV6-4 and TRBJ2-1; TRBD2 aligns across 7 bases. V dropped 4 bases and J dropped 1; count of bases not matched to a gene: 7. The CDR3 sequence is 16 residues long. In germline, CDR1 is MRHNA, CDR2 SNTAGT. CDR3 nucleotides: TGTGCCAGCAGTGTCTTTCCGGGAGGTTCCTACAATGAGCAGTTCTTC. Its protein product is CASSVFPGGSYNEQFF.

The chain links TRBV27 to TRBJ2-1; possible D gene TRBD1, 6 bases. The V end lost 3 bases, the J end lost 0 bases, and 15 bases lay between the germline ends. CDR3 size: 17 residues. Looked up from germline, CDR1 is MNHEY and CDR2 is SMNVEV (reference sequence). The CDR3 coding sequence is TGTGCCAGCAGTTTCCTCGGGACAACTTACTCCTACAATGAGCAGTTCTTC. It codes for CASSFLGTTYSYNEQFF.

This sequence joins TRBV6-5 and TRBJ2-7; tentatively, D is TRBD2 (6 bases). Germline V gene sequence: CDR1 MNHEY, CDR2 SVGAGI. The germline V and J ends were trimmed by 0 bases and 0 bases, with 9 bases remaining between them. The CDR3 covers 15 residues. This CDR3 reads CASSYSRGNSYEQYV. CDR3 DNA: TGTGCCAGCAGTTACTCCCGGGGGAACTCCTACGAGCAGTACGTC.

J is TRBJ2-5 and V is TRBV7-2; maybe TRBD1 (6 bases). The CDR3 totals 15 residues. With 6 bases removed from V and 5 bases from J, the gap between germline ends came to 19 bases. Germline values: CDR1 SGHTA, CDR2 FQGNSA. The CDR3 coding sequence is TGTGCCAGCAGGCCAACCGGACAGCTCCAGGAGACCCAGTACTTC. Translation: CASRPTGQLQETQYF.

This clone showed up just once. The chain joins TRBV3-1 (or the pseudogene TRBV3-2) to TRBJ2-7; 7 bases line up with TRBD2. Germline V gene data show CDR1 as LGHDT and CDR2 as YNNKEL (reference sequence). This CDR3 region has 14 residues. V was pared by 4 bases and J by 5 bases, with 8 bases of the junction left unmatched. The CDR3 DNA sequence: TGTGCCAGCAGCCCGGGACCCCGGGGGGACGAGCAGTACTTC. Translation gives CASSPGPRGDEQYF.

The rearrangement uses TRBV3-1 (or the pseudogene TRBV3-2) and TRBJ1-2; TRBD1 agrees at 7 bases. V was clipped by 3 bases and J by 4 bases; unmatched bases: 5. Germline V gives CDR1 LGHDT, CDR2 YNNKEL (reference sequence). This CDR3 comprises 14 residues. The CDR3 sequence is CASSHGTASYGYTF. CDR3 nucleotide sequence: TGTGCCAGCAGCCACGGGACAGCTTCCTATGGCTACACCTTC.

The rearrangement links TRBV5-1 to TRBJ2-2; D assignment may be TRBD1 or TRBD2 (9 bases each). The CDR3 is 22 residues long. Deletions cut 2 bases from V and 1 base from J, with 30 bases between. The germline V gene encodes CDR1 SGHRS and CDR2 YFSETQ. The CDR3 loop is CASSFGQGWLAGSRGNTGELFF. In DNA, the CDR3 is TGCGCCAGCAGCTTCGGACAGGGGTGGCTAGCGGGATCTCGCGGGAACACCGGGGAGCTGTTTTTT.

This chain uses TRBV27 with TRBJ2-7; D is possibly TRBD1 (6 bases). CDR3 size: 15 residues. The ends were cut back, 3 bases at V and 7 bases at J, with 19 bases in the middle. CDR1 and CDR2 (germline): MNHEY, SMNVEV (reference sequence). CDR3 in amino acids: CASSFSDRPAREQYF. DNA of the CDR3: TGTGCCAGCAGTTTTTCGGACAGACCAGCGAGAGAGCAGTACTTC.

This clone has just a few counts. The chain combines TRBV4-1 with TRBJ1-5, with D uncertain. Trimming removed 3 bases at V and 3 bases at J, with 12 bases between. Germline CDR1 and CDR2: MGHRA and YSYEKL. This CDR3 comprises 15 residues. The CDR3 DNA sequence: TGCGCCAGCAGCCAGGTAGACATGCCCAATCAGCCCCAGCATTTT. This sequence encodes CASSQVDMPNQPQHF.